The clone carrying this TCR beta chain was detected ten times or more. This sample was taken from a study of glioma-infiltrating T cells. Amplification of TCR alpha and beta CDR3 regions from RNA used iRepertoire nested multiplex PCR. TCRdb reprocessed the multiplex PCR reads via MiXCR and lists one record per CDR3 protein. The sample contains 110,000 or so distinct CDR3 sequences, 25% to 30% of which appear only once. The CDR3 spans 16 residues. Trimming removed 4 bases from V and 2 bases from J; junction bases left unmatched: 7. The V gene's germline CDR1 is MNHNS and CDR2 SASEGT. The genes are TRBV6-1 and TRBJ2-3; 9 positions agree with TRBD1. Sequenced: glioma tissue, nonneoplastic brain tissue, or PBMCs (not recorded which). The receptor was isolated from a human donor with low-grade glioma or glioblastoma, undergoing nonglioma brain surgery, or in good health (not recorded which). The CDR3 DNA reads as TGTGCCAGCAGTGCCCGGGGACAGGGCCTCACAGATACGCAGTATTTT. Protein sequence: CASSARGQGLTDTQYF.